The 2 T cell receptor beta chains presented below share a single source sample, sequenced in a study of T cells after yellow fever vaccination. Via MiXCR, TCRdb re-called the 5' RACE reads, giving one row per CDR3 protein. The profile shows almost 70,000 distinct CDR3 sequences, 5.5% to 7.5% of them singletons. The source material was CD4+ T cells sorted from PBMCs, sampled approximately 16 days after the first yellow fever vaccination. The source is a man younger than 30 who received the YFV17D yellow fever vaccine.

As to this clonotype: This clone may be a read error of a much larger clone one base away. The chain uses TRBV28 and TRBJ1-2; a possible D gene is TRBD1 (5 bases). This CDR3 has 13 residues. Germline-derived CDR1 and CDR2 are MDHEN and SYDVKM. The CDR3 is CTSSSQGPYGYTF. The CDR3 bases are TGTACCAGCAGTTCGCAGGGTCCCTATGGCTACACCTTC.

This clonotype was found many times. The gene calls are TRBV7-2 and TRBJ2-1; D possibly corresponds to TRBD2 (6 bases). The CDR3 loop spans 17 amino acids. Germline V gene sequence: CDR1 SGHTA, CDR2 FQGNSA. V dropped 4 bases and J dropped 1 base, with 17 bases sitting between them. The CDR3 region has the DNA TGTGCCAGCAGCTACTCCCGAGGGCGGGGATCCTACAATGAGCAGTTCTTC. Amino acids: CASSYSRGRGSYNEQFF.